This paragraph covers one T cell receptor beta chain sequence. The antigen is undetermined. This entry belongs to a study of cytomegalovirus exposure and HLA in healthy donors. With 60 Vbeta and 13 Jbeta primers, the PCR was carried out. The method was immunoSEQ multiplex PCR; TCRdb's version includes in-frame clones alone and lacks a portion of them. The sample includes under 250,000 clones, roughly four fifths of them seen just once. The CDR3 is 15 amino acids. V lost 5 bases, J lost 5 bases, and 10 bases stayed unmatched. The germline CDR1 and CDR2 sequences are SGHTS and YDEGEE. Study observations and caveats: Most TCR beta V segments were productive about 90% or about 30% of the time in an earlier analysis. As confirmed in vitro, a few CMV-associated chains were specific for CMV antigens. Trimming of TCR beta V- and J-genes showed a link, identified in a later analysis, to a missense DCLRE1C variant.

The chain recombines TRBV5-8 with TRBJ1-5; 7 bases match TRBD1. The clonotype was recovered from a woman in her sixties in good health and CMV-seropositive. The sample comprised PBMCs. In DNA, the CDR3 is TGTGCCAGCAGTTACCGGGACAGTCGTTATCAGCCCCAGCATTTT. Translating gives CASSYRDSRYQPQHF.